This TCR beta chain came from a study of neurological immune-mediated disorders. This clonotype was counted at least ten times. The antigen is unknown. The V segment lost 3 bases and the J segment 6 bases; nucleotides outside the gene matches: 9. The germline CDR1 and CDR2 sequences are DFQATT and SNEGSKA (reference sequence). CDR3 length: 15 amino acids. As for time point: longitudinal time-point 3. Findings and limits, study-wide: Phylogenetically, 18 of 34 multiple sclerosis patients' repertoires fell into one related-CDR3 cluster, a possible signature.

TCRdb re-called the 5' RACE reads with MiXCR, one entry per CDR3 protein. The repertoire includes 84,000 or so distinct CDR3 sequences, approximately 4.3% of them detected once, and 4.5% to 6% sits in the top ten. This sequence was found in an older woman with multiple sclerosis. This sequence joins TRBV20-1 and TRBJ2-7; 12 bases agree with TRBD2. The sample comprised PBMCs. CDR3 region: CSASVLAGGPGEQYF. The CDR3 DNA reads TGCAGTGCTAGCGTTCTAGCGGGGGGGCCGGGCGAGCAGTACTTC.